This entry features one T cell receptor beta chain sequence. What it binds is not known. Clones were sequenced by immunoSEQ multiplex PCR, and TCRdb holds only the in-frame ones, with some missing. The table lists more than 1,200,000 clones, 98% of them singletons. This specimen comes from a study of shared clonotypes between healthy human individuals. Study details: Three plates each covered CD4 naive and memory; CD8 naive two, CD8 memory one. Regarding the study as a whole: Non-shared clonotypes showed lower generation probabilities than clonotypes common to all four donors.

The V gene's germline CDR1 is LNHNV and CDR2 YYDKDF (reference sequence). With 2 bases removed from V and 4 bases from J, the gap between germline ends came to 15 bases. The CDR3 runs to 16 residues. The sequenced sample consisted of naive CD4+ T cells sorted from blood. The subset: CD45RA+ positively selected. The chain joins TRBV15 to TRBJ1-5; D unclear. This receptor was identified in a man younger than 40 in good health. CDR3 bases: TGTGCCACCAGCAGAAGCCGGGTGGTGGGGAATCAGCCCCAGCATTTT. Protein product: CATSRSRVVGNQPQHF.